What follows describes a single TCR beta chain. The antigen this receptor binds is unknown. It has no much larger one-base neighbor in the sample; base qualities were not kept. This specimen comes from a study of blood T cell repertoires in COVID-19 (dated by TCRdb to about 2020). For context, the study as a whole: Samples from collaborators originated in the United States, Italy and Spain and spanned both the acute and convalescent phases of COVID-19. The prospective study material was composed of cDNA or gDNA derived from T cells, B-cell-depleted T cells, or PBMCs. Deeply sampled blood TCRbeta repertoires from subjects exposed to, actively infected with, or recovered from COVID-19 were included in the dataset. The repertoires were released in a freely available public database intended as a resource for research on the immune response to SARS-CoV-2. The samples were drawn from two sources: the first 160 participants of the ongoing ImmuneRACE study, and 1,200 or so subjects contributed by 6 global collaborators. The sample metadata nearly always contained a de-identified subject ID, COVID-19 status, age in years and sex. Where HLA class I and class II types were available, the types were taken from metadata supplied by the sample provider, not from assay-based typing. Points the paper makes about the study in general: Clinical and demographic metadata were provided uncurated, with the amount varying by source and participant.

TCRbeta CDR3 regions were amplified from genomic DNA using the immunoSEQ Assay, a bias-controlled multiplex PCR. The source study handled its data this way. The number of nucleated cells in each sample was estimated by amplification of reference gene primers within the assay. To quantify the absolute abundance of each unique TCRbeta CDR3 rearrangement, sequence reads were collapsed and filtered. For each sample, productive Simpson clonality was calculated as the square root of Simpson's diversity index over productive rearrangements. TCRdb carries this immuneACCESS record with in-frame sequences only. Its versions omit some clonotypes, under half of them owing to an unresolved V gene in the studies checked, with the rest unexplained. The DNA was the basis for D and trimming; V, J and clone size are from that table. Here the sample has 30,000 to 40,000 clones; almost 80% occur a single time. The top ten hold around 7% of the sample.

CDR1 and CDR2 are drawn from the germline V gene: LGHNA, YNFKEQ. Spanning cysteine to phenylalanine, the CDR3 consists of 15 amino acids. The read is trimmed to its CDR3 DNA, 45 bases read in frame from base 1. The junction carries 10 bases between V and J, which are trimmed by 2 bases and 0 bases respectively. Whole blood was collected in K2EDTA tubes by collaborating institutions according to the institutions' own protocols. For TCRbeta analysis, collaborators shipped samples in one of three forms: frozen whole blood, isolated PBMCs, or DNA extracted from either of those sample types. Sequenced: peripheral blood. This TCR came from a woman in her fifties or sixties with acute or convalescent COVID-19. This chain is built from TRBV4-2 and TRBJ1-1; no D gene can be assigned with confidence. The nucleotides are TGTGCCAGCAGCCAACCGGGAGCCATGAACACTGAAGCTTTCTTT. Its translation reads: CASSQPGAMNTEAFF.